One and the same sample provided the 17 T cell receptor beta chains below, sequenced in a study of PD-1 blockade in classical Hodgkin lymphoma. TCRdb's table, derived via immunoSEQ multiplex PCR, lists solely in-frame clones and lacks some. The sample shows over 10,000 clones, around 87% of them seen only once. Patients all relapsed after autologous stem cell transplantation, and there was variation in brentuximab vedotin exposure. The sample in question was peripheral blood mononuclear cells (PBMCs), obtained at baseline. These receptors were collected from a human donor with classical Hodgkin lymphoma.

This chain connects TRBV5-1 to TRBJ2-5; D might be TRBD1 or TRBD2, each matching 6 bases. The germline V gene encodes CDR1 SGHRS and CDR2 YFSETQ. V was clipped by 0 bases and J by 1 base, with 10 bases between them. There are 15 residues in the CDR3. CDR3 in DNA: TGCGCCAGCAGCTTGGCCTCGGGGGCCCAAGAGACCCAGTACTTC. Translating it yields CASSLASGAQETQYF. The full variable domain, completed using reference TRBV5-1 and TRBJ2-5, is KAGVTQTPRYLIKTRGQQVTLSCSPISGHRSVSWYQQTPGQGLQFLFEYFSETQRNKGNFPGRFSGRQFSNSRSEMNVSTLELGDSALYLCASSLASGAQETQYFGPGTRLLVL.

The CDR3 is CASSSGDREFGYTF. CDR3 bases: TGTGCCAGCAGCTCTGGGGACAGAGAGTTTGGCTACACCTTC. The V and J genes are TRBV7-9 and TRBJ1-2; 7 nucleotides align to TRBD1. Germline V gives CDR1 SEHNR, CDR2 FQNEAQ (reference sequence). CDR3 length equals 14 residues. The junction had 9 bases not matched to a gene; V was cut back by 4 bases and J by 7 bases.

This rearrangement joins TRBV21-1 to TRBJ1-1. TRBV21-1 is flagged as a pseudogene. The CDR3 length is 14 residues. DNA for the CDR3: TGTGCCAGCAGCAACCGGAACAAGAACACTGAAGCTTTCTTT. Protein sequence: CASSNRNKNTEAFF.

The chain links TRBV29-1 to TRBJ2-5; the D gene is possibly TRBD2 (5 bases). CDR3 length equals 13 residues. Germline CDR1 is SQVTM and CDR2 is ANQGSEA. The ends were cut back, 1 base at V and 4 bases at J, with 10 bases in the middle. CDR3 in amino acids: CSVEGNGVETQYF. CDR3 in DNA: TGCAGCGTTGAAGGGAACGGGGTAGAGACCCAGTACTTC.

The chain carries TRBV5-4 and TRBJ2-3, with D perhaps given as TRBD1 or TRBD2 (6 bases each). This CDR3 is built from 14 residues. Trimming left V 1 base short and J 1 base short, with 7 bases between. Per germline, CDR1 SGHNT and CDR2 YYREEE (reference sequence). The CDR3 bases are TGTGCCAGCAGCTTGAGGGGGGGCACAGATACGCAGTATTTT. It yields the protein CASSLRGGTDTQYF.

This sequence joins TRBV15 and TRBJ2-1; perhaps TRBD2 as D (6 bases). The CDR3 is made up of 14 amino acids. V gave up 1 base and J gave up 12 bases, with 16 bases separating them. Germline assignment: CDR1 LNHNV and CDR2 YYDKDF (reference sequence). DNA of the CDR3: TGTGCCACCAGCAGAGCCGGGGCGGGATCGGGGCAGTTCTTC. It specifies CATSRAGAGSGQFF.

The rearrangement links TRBV6-1 to TRBJ2-2, with D hard to call. V was shortened by 4 bases and J by 5 bases, with 14 bases between the two germline ends. The CDR3 length is 15 residues. From germline, CDR1 is MNHNS and CDR2 SASEGT. The CDR3 DNA sequence: TGTGCCAGCAGTGGCAGTCTAATGAGGACCGGGGAGCTGTTTTTT. This translates into CASSGSLMRTGELFF.

The chain recombines TRBV10-3 with TRBJ2-6; 7 bases are shared with TRBD1. V dropped 7 bases and J dropped 2; count of bases not matched to a gene: 2. The CDR3 is 14 residues long. Per germline, CDR1 ENHRY and CDR2 SYGVKD. This CDR3 is CAIMGTAGANVLTF. CDR3 bases: TGTGCCATCATGGGGACAGCTGGGGCCAACGTCCTGACTTTC.

The genes are TRBV2 and TRBJ1-4; D gene ambiguous. Trimming took 2 bases from V and 7 from J, leaving 5 bases between them. Germline CDR1 is SNHLY and CDR2 is FYNNEI. This CDR3 spans 12 amino acids. CDR3 loop: CASSERGEKLFF. The CDR3 coding sequence is TGTGCCAGCAGTGAACGAGGTGAAAAACTGTTTTTT.

V is TRBV19 and J is TRBJ2-1; D might be TRBD1 (7 bases). Germline CDR1 and CDR2: LNHDA and SQIVND (reference sequence). The CDR3 covers 12 residues. Trimming stripped 7 bases from V and 9 bases from J, with 13 bases between. The CDR3 bases are TGTGCCAGTACAAGCAGGGGGGTTGAGCAGTTCTTC. It is translated as CASTSRGVEQFF.

The V call is TRBV7-3, the J call TRBJ1-1, with 7 bases that match TRBD1. V lost 4 bases, J lost 4 bases, and 3 bases stayed unmatched. The CDR3 is made up of 13 amino acids. Germline CDR1 is SGHTA and CDR2 is FQGTGA. CDR3 sequence (DNA): TGTGCCAGCAGCTCACAGGGGAGCACTGAAGCTTTCTTT. The encoded protein is CASSSQGSTEAFF.

The chain couples TRBV29-1 to TRBJ1-4, with TRBD1 matching 9 bases. The germline V gene encodes CDR1 SQVTM and CDR2 ANQGSEA. The CDR3 is made up of 13 amino acids. V gave up 4 bases and J gave up 6 bases; unmatched junction bases: 3. CDR3 sequence reads: CSVARTGDEKLFF. The CDR3, as DNA: TGCAGCGTTGCAAGGACAGGGGATGAAAAACTGTTTTTT.

This clone was observed once. The gene calls are TRBV4-1 and TRBJ2-7, with 8 bases lining up with TRBD2. V gave up 0 bases and J gave up 2 bases; unmatched junction bases: 0. CDR3 size: 14 residues. Germline lookup yields CDR1 MGHRA and CDR2 YSYEKL. The CDR3 DNA is TGCGCCAGCAGCCAAGATAGCGGGACCTACGAGCAGTACTTC. It yields the protein CASSQDSGTYEQYF.

This clone was seen a single time. V and J are TRBV27 and TRBJ1-5, with a possible D match to TRBD1 (5 bases). Germline lookup yields CDR1 MNHEY and CDR2 SMNVEV (reference sequence). Trimming left V 8 bases short and J 4 bases short, with 12 bases between. The CDR3 length is 13 residues. The CDR3 region is CASQTDANQPQHF. DNA for the CDR3: TGTGCCAGCCAGACAGACGCTAATCAGCCCCAGCATTTT.

This chain joins TRBV5-4 and TRBJ2-3; D remains unclear. V lost 1 base and J lost 1, with 10 bases in between. Germline values: CDR1 SGHNT, CDR2 YYREEE (reference sequence). The CDR3 runs 15 residues. The CDR3 here is CASSLSALGTDTQYF. The CDR3, as DNA: TGTGCCAGCAGCTTGTCCGCTTTAGGCACAGATACGCAGTATTTT.

The chain uses TRBV5-1 and TRBJ1-6, with D maybe TRBD1 (6 bases). V was trimmed by 2 bases and J by 7 bases, leaving 19 bases between them. The CDR3 is 17 residues long. Germline CDR1 is SGHRS and CDR2 is YFSETQ. CDR3: CASSFQPSGERNSPLHF. The CDR3 DNA follows: TGCGCCAGCAGCTTCCAGCCCTCAGGGGAAAGGAATTCACCCCTCCACTTT.

The chain joins TRBV2 to TRBJ1-4, with 7 nucleotides matching TRBD1. The CDR3 consists of 15 residues. Germline CDR1 reads SNHLY; CDR2 reads FYNNEI. V shed 6 bases, J shed 8 bases, and the junction held 12 bases outside the gene matches. The CDR3 bases are TGTGCCAGCAGAGAGGTGGGGATACAGGGGGAAAAACTGTTTTTT. This translates into CASREVGIQGEKLFF. The full variable domain, rest sourced from reference TRBV2 and TRBJ1-4, is EPEVTQTPSHQVTQMGQEVILRCVPISNHLYFYWYRQILGQKVEFLVSFYNNEISEKSEIFDDQFSVERPDGSNFTLKIRSTKLEDSAMYFCASREVGIQGEKLFFGSGTQLSVL.